These 5 T cell receptor beta chains were all obtained from the same sample, sequenced in a study of tumor-infiltrating lymphocytes in oesophageal squamous cell carcinoma. Each CDR3 protein is one row after TCRdb ran MiXCR on the reads. The profile covers approximately 10,000 distinct CDR3 sequences, with more than 55% appearing a single time and around 50% taken by the ten largest. Material: blood. The receptors were sampled from a female donor with esophageal squamous cell carcinoma.

About this clonotype itself: This may arise from a read error, as a much more abundant clone is one base away. The chain uses TRBV6-1 and TRBJ2-1; perhaps TRBD2 as D (5 bases). The end of the DNA fits TRBJ2-5 better, so the J call may be wrong. Germline CDR1 is MNHNS and CDR2 is SASEGT. The CDR3 has 16 amino acids. CDR3 residues: CASMFEDRLTGETQYF. In DNA, the CDR3 is TGTGCCAGCATGTTCGAGGATAGGCTAACGGGGGAGACCCAGTACTTC.

The rearrangement uses TRBV6-8 and TRBJ2-5; D might be TRBD1 (6 bases). The J call may be in error: the DNA end matches TRBJ2-1 better. The CDR3 length is 15 residues. The germline CDR1 and CDR2 sequences are MNHGY and SAAAGT. This CDR3 is CASRNRDKFHNEQFF. CDR3 in DNA: TGTGCCAGCAGAAACCGGGACAAGTTTCACAATGAGCAGTTCTTC.

The gene calls are TRBV19 and TRBJ2-7; no reliable D call. V shed 4 bases and J shed 0 bases, with 16 bases lying between them. The CDR3 totals 16 residues. The V gene's germline CDR1 is LNHDA and CDR2 SQIVND (reference sequence). Here the CDR3 DNA reads TGTGCCAGTAGTAGGGCAAACCAACAGAGCTCCTACGAGCAGTACTTC. The encoded protein is CASSRANQQSSYEQYF.

This clonotype appeared once. The rearrangement joins TRBV6-9 to TRBJ1-2; 13 bases line up with TRBD2. The J call may not be correct, given that the DNA end is closer to TRBJ2-1. The CDR3 covers 15 residues. Per the germline V gene, CDR1 is MNHGY and CDR2 is SVAAGI. In DNA form, the CDR3 reads TGTGCCAGCAGTTACCGGACTAGCGGGAGTAATGAGCAGTTCTTC. Amino acid sequence: CASSYRTSGSNEQFF.

J is TRBJ2-6 and V is TRBV7-9; D is unclear. The V end was cut by 4 bases, the J end by 7 bases, with 8 bases between. The CDR3 totals 13 residues. CDR1 and CDR2 from the germline V gene are SEHNR and FQNEAQ (reference sequence). The CDR3 protein is CASSSMAANVLTF. As DNA, the CDR3 is TGTGCCAGCAGCTCGATGGCAGCCAACGTCCTGACTTTC.